Each of the 21 T cell receptor beta chains below was sequenced from the same sample in a study of vaccination and CD4 T cells after COVID-19. Once obtained from cultured CD4+ T cells, the DNA was sequenced using the Oncomine TCR Beta short-read assay. TCRdb itself ran the PCR reads through MiXCR, one entry per CDR3 protein. The data contain approximately 15,000 distinct CDR3 sequences, about 59% of them singletons. These receptors have no identified antigens. Treatment defined: roughly 10-day PBMC culture with coronavirus spike peptide pools or control peptides (ViraFEST assay). Sequencing was performed on CD4+ T cells from blood, cultured in vitro. The receptors come from a human donor who had recovered from COVID-19.

This rearrangement joins TRBV5-4 to TRBJ2-7, with D perhaps matching TRBD1 (6 bases). Trimming stripped 4 bases from V and 3 bases from J, with 11 bases between. The CDR3 extends over 13 amino acids. In germline, CDR1 is SGHNT, CDR2 YYREEE (reference sequence). CDR3 nucleotide sequence: TGTGCCAGCAGCCGGGACACCCTCTACGAGCAGTACTTC. It encodes CASSRDTLYEQYF.

This clonotype was recorded a few times. The rearrangement joins TRBV7-9 to TRBJ2-3; 8 bases agree with TRBD2. V shed 1 base and J 0 bases; nucleotides not matched to a gene: 3. Germline loops: CDR1 SEHNR, CDR2 FQNEAQ (reference sequence). There are 16 residues in the CDR3. The CDR3 sequence is CASSLGTSGSTDTQYF. Here the CDR3 DNA reads TGTGCCAGCAGCTTAGGAACTAGCGGTAGCACAGATACGCAGTATTTT.

The chain links TRBV18 to TRBJ2-2; 7 nucleotides align to TRBD2. V trimming: 2 bases; J trimming: 4 bases; junction bases outside the gene matches: 1. The CDR3 is made up of 14 amino acids. Germline V gene data show CDR1 as KGHSH and CDR2 as LQKENI. The CDR3 coding sequence is TGTGCCAGCTCACCATCTAGCGGCACCGGGGAGCTGTTTTTT. It yields the protein CASSPSSGTGELFF.

The chain employs TRBV14 and TRBJ2-7; D is uncertain. Trimming shortened V by 6 bases and J by 0 bases, and 12 bases separated the two germline ends. Per the germline V gene, CDR1 is SGHDN and CDR2 is FVKESK. This CDR3 spans 14 amino acids. The CDR3 DNA follows: TGTGCCAGCAGTTACGCGGTTAGCTCCTACGAGCAGTACTTC. It codes for CASSYAVSSYEQYF.

V usage is TRBV20-1 and J usage is TRBJ2-1; D is undetermined. Looked up from germline, CDR1 is DFQATT and CDR2 is SNEGSKA (reference sequence). The ends were cut back, 5 bases at V and 9 bases at J, with 20 bases in the middle. This CDR3 comprises 14 residues. CDR3 loop: CSAPLSTFIGEQFF. CDR3 coding DNA: TGCAGTGCTCCACTCTCTACCTTTATCGGTGAGCAGTTCTTC.

This clonotype was observed a few times. CDR3 amino acids: CASSFGGGEAFF. In DNA, the CDR3 is TGTGCCAGCAGTTTTGGGGGGGGCGAAGCTTTCTTT. V and J are TRBV27 and TRBJ1-1; tentative D call: TRBD1 (6 bases). This CDR3 is 12 amino acids long. The V and J ends lost 3 bases and 8 bases respectively, with 10 bases between them. Germline CDR1 is MNHEY and CDR2 is SMNVEV (reference sequence).

This rearrangement joins TRBV6-1 to TRBJ1-1; the match to TRBD1 covers 9 bases. The CDR3 runs 14 residues. Germline V lookup: CDR1 MNHNS, CDR2 SASEGT. V lost 4 bases and J lost 5; bases outside the gene matches: 5. The CDR3 coding sequence is TGTGCCAGCAGTGGACACAGGGGGCAAACTGAAGCTTTCTTT. This encodes CASSGHRGQTEAFF.

J is TRBJ2-7 and V is TRBV12-3 or TRBV12-4, with D unresolved. V lost 1 base to trimming and J lost 1 base, with 5 bases between them. This CDR3 has 13 amino acids. CDR3: CASSLGGSYEQYF. The CDR3 coding sequence is TGTGCCAGCAGTTTAGGGGGATCCTACGAGCAGTACTTC.

The chain is built from TRBV9 and TRBJ2-5, with 9 bases fitting TRBD2. The junction had 15 bases not matched to a gene; V was cut back by 8 bases and J by 7 bases. The CDR3 length is 15 residues. Germline V gives CDR1 SGDLS, CDR2 YYNGEE. CDR3 in DNA: TGTGCCAGATACCCCGGGAAGCGGGAGGCCTGGACCCAGTACTTC. Amino acid sequence: CARYPGKREAWTQYF.

This clonotype has only a few counts. V usage is TRBV2 and J usage is TRBJ1-6; TRBD1 might be the D (5 bases). The CDR3 extends over 15 amino acids. The V and J ends lost 4 bases and 5 bases respectively, with 12 bases between them. Per the germline V gene, CDR1 is SNHLY and CDR2 is FYNNEI. The CDR3 loop is CASSVGTADNSPLHF. The DNA of the CDR3 is TGTGCCAGCAGTGTAGGGACGGCCGATAATTCACCCCTCCACTTT.

This chain connects TRBV24-1 to TRBJ2-5; 7 nucleotides align to TRBD1. The CDR3 length is 15 residues. V was clipped by 3 bases and J by 5 bases; unmatched bases: 8. Germline V lookup: CDR1 KGHDR, CDR2 SFDVKD. The CDR3 DNA is TGTGCCACCAGTGATCCGTCCCGGGACAGTGAGACCCAGTACTTC. It translates to CATSDPSRDSETQYF.

The V gene is TRBV25-1, the J gene TRBJ2-1, with TRBD2 as a possible D gene (5 bases). The CDR3 covers 16 residues. V dropped 3 bases and J dropped 0 bases, with 12 bases sitting between them. CDR1 is MGHDK and CDR2 is SYGVNS in the germline V gene. The CDR3 protein is CASSDYGGSSYNEQFF. The CDR3 DNA reads as TGTGCCAGCAGTGACTATGGAGGTAGCTCCTACAATGAGCAGTTCTTC.

The chain is built from TRBV3-1 and TRBJ1-1; D remains ambiguous. The germline V gene has CDR1 LGHDT and CDR2 YNNKEL (reference sequence). Trimming took 3 bases from V and 5 from J, leaving 19 bases between them. This CDR3 spans 16 amino acids. The CDR3 here is CASSQGIFTRMTEAFF. CDR3 in DNA: TGTGCCAGCAGCCAGGGAATATTTACGCGGATGACTGAAGCTTTCTTT. Complete variable domain (other parts from reference TRBV3-1 and TRBJ1-1): DTAVSQTPKYLVTQMGNDKSIKCEQNLGHDTMYWYKQDSKKFLKIMFSYNNKELIINETVPNRFSPKSPDKAHLNLHINSLELGDSAVYFCASSQGIFTRMTEAFFGQGTRLTVV.

The rearrangement joins TRBV10-1 to TRBJ1-5; 7 bases line up with TRBD1. The J segment lost 0 bases and the V segment lost 6 bases, leaving 2 bases of the junction unmatched. From germline, CDR1 is WNHNN and CDR2 SYGVQD (reference sequence). The CDR3 is made up of 14 amino acids. The CDR3 here is CASSGTVSNQPQHF. The CDR3 nucleotides are TGCGCCAGCAGCGGGACAGTTAGCAATCAGCCCCAGCATTTT.

This clonotype was seen only a few times. The chain recombines TRBV20-1 with TRBJ1-1; maybe TRBD1 (6 bases). Trimming took 1 base from V and 1 from J, leaving 13 bases between them. This CDR3 comprises 15 residues. CDR1 and CDR2 from the germline V gene are DFQATT and SNEGSKA (reference sequence). CDR3 in amino acids: CSARGVGAGNTEAFF. The CDR3 coding sequence is TGCAGTGCTAGAGGCGTGGGGGCAGGGAACACTGAAGCTTTCTTT.

The V gene is TRBV27, the J gene TRBJ1-6; no clear D. Per germline, CDR1 MNHEY and CDR2 SMNVEV (reference sequence). V was pared by 3 bases and J by 5 bases, with 8 bases between. The CDR3 consists of 14 residues. The CDR3 bases are TGTGCCAGCAGTTTCGCACAGAATAATTCACCCCTCCACTTT. Translating it yields CASSFAQNNSPLHF.

J is TRBJ1-1 and V is TRBV6-1; no clear D. The CDR3 spans 13 residues. Germline V gene lookup returns CDR1 MNHNS and CDR2 SASEGT. The V end was cut by 7 bases, the J end by 0 bases, with 9 bases between. The CDR3 sequence is CASTPIVNTEAFF. CDR3 nucleotides: TGTGCCAGCACCCCTATAGTGAACACTGAAGCTTTCTTT.

V and J are TRBV6-1 and TRBJ1-2; 7 bases are a match to TRBD1. CDR3 length: 14 amino acids. The germline V gene has CDR1 MNHNS and CDR2 SASEGT. The V gene end was trimmed by 1 base and the J gene end by 8 bases; junction bases not matched to a gene: 7. For the CDR3, the DNA is TGTGCCAGCAGTGAAGAAGGGAGGGGGCCGGGCTACACCTTC. It yields the protein CASSEEGRGPGYTF.

The chain recombines TRBV11-2 with TRBJ1-1; D call uncertain. The germline gives CDR1 SGHAT, CDR2 FQNNGV. With 4 bases removed from V and 0 bases from J, the gap between germline ends came to 15 bases. There are 16 residues in the CDR3. The CDR3, as DNA: TGTGCCAGCAGCTCAGGAGTGGGGTCCCTGAACACTGAAGCTTTCTTT. Protein product: CASSSGVGSLNTEAFF.

This clonotype showed up just a few times. The V and J genes are TRBV27 and TRBJ2-7, with no clear D. Trimming cost V 0 bases and J 5 bases, with 11 bases left between them. The V gene's germline CDR1 is MNHEY and CDR2 SMNVEV (reference sequence). This CDR3 has 14 residues. CDR3 in amino acids: CASSLSVPKNEQYF. CDR3 coding DNA: TGTGCCAGCAGTTTATCCGTCCCTAAAAACGAGCAGTACTTC.

This rearrangement joins TRBV7-3 to TRBJ1-5; D remains ambiguous. CDR1 and CDR2 (germline): SGHTA, FQGTGA. V lost 1 base to trimming and J lost 6 bases, with 13 bases between them. The CDR3 length is 15 residues. This CDR3 reads CASSLSGGSSQPQHF. Written as DNA, the CDR3 is TGTGCCAGCAGCTTAAGTGGAGGGTCAAGTCAGCCCCAGCATTTT.